This T cell receptor beta chain came from a study of T cell responses to AZD1222 COVID-19 vaccine. Study information: Pooled samples include second doses given at about 4 or 12 weeks. Study outcomes and limitations: Clonal diversity was possibly underestimated; the donors were predominantly white British and more often female.

Clones were sequenced by immunoSEQ multiplex PCR, and TCRdb holds only the in-frame ones, with some missing. The data show some 120,000 clones, 75% to 90% seen once. Comment on this clone: Its antigen is unidentified.

The length of the CDR3 is 16 residues. The V and J ends lost 9 bases and 4 bases, in that order; junction bases with no gene match: 13. Germline V gene lookup returns CDR1 SNHLY and CDR2 FYNNEI. The receptor was isolated from an adult in good health. This chain links TRBV2 with TRBJ1-2, with 11 nucleotides matching TRBD1. The source was peripheral blood, collected on day 0 of AZD1222 vaccination. In nucleotides, the CDR3 is TGTGCCAGGGAAGGGGACAGGGGGAAAGTCGGCTATGGCTACACCTTC. Its protein product is CAREGDRGKVGYGYTF.